One sample yielded the 3 T cell receptor beta chains listed below, sequenced in a study of T cells in Graves' hyperthyroidism and ophthalmopathy. RNA transcripts were the template for amplifying TCR beta CDR3 regions. When the TCR CDR3 underwent first-round RT-PCR, the HTBI primer set was used. MiXCR was run by TCRdb on the multiplex PCR reads, yielding one entry per CDR3 protein. The table shows under 350,000 distinct CDR3 sequences, with roughly 21% occurring only once. The sequenced material came from blood. These receptors originate from a woman in her forties or fifties with Graves' hyperthyroidism.

This clonotype was detected ten times or more. The chain employs TRBV2 and TRBJ2-5; 13 bases are shared with TRBD2. The CDR3 is 14 amino acids. V trimming: 8 bases; J trimming: 2 bases; junction bases outside the gene matches: 2. Germline loops: CDR1 SNHLY, CDR2 FYNNEI. In nucleotides, the CDR3 is TGTGCCAGCGGGGGACTAGCGGGGCAAGAGACCCAGTACTTC. It translates to CASGGLAGQETQYF.

A note on this clonotype: This may be a read error: a much more frequent sequence differs by one nucleotide. The chain carries TRBV20-1 and TRBJ1-2; D is perhaps TRBD1 (5 bases). The germline gives CDR1 DFQATT, CDR2 SNEGSKA (reference sequence). The CDR3 loop spans 13 amino acids. This CDR3 is CGGGSAGLHGYTF. Here the CDR3 DNA reads TGCGGTGGAGGATCGGCAGGGCTCCATGGCTACACCTTC.

V usage is TRBV5-1 and J usage is TRBJ2-1; 10 bases line up with TRBD2. The V segment lost 4 bases and the J segment 7 bases; nucleotides outside the gene matches: 8. Looked up from germline, CDR1 is SGHRS and CDR2 is YFSETQ. The CDR3 loop spans 15 amino acids. CDR3 amino acids: CASSLGLAALNEQFF. In DNA, the CDR3 is TGCGCCAGCAGCCTCGGACTAGCGGCTCTTAATGAGCAGTTCTTC.